The 10 T cell receptor beta chains listed next were all sequenced from one sample in a study of control samples from healthy donors and cancer patients. Repertoires were generated with immunoSEQ multiplex PCR, while TCRdb's copy carries only in-frame clones and drops some. The sample shows under 450,000 clones, around 90% of them seen only once. The sample was PBMCs. The receptor set was obtained from a man aged 40-49 years with head and neck cancer.

V gene TRBV9 combines with J gene TRBJ1-4; D is uncertain. The CDR3 is 14 amino acids. Germline V CDR1 and CDR2: SGDLS, YYNGEE. Between the trimmed V and J ends, which lost 2 bases and 4 bases, there was a span of 9 bases. The CDR3: CASSVGDYNEKLFF. The CDR3 DNA sequence: TGTGCCAGCAGCGTTGGGGATTATAATGAAAAACTGTTTTTT.

Points on this clone: Other DNA sequences within the sample encode an identical CDR3. The chain carries TRBV13 and TRBJ1-1; D call uncertain. CDR3 length equals 15 residues. V dropped 5 bases and J dropped 4 bases, with 17 bases sitting between them. CDR1 PRHDT and CDR2 FYEKMQ come from the germline V gene (reference sequence). CDR3 bases: TGTGCCAGCAGCGGTAGCCTCAGACCGCCCACTGAAGCTTTCTTT. Translated: CASSGSLRPPTEAFF.

The rearrangement links TRBV7-2 to TRBJ1-5, with D possibly matching TRBD1 (5 bases). Trimming removed 5 bases at V and 2 bases at J, with 10 bases between. This CDR3 region has 14 residues. Per germline, CDR1 SGHTA and CDR2 FQGNSA. The CDR3 sequence: CASSTRAGNQPQHF. CDR3 DNA sequence: TGTGCCAGCAGCACCAGGGCTGGCAATCAGCCCCAGCATTTT.

The V call is TRBV5-6, the J call TRBJ1-6; 10 nucleotides line up with TRBD1. The germline V gene has CDR1 SGHDT and CDR2 YYEEEE. With 2 bases clipped from V and 2 bases from J, the junction kept 10 bases outside the gene matches. CDR3 length: 19 residues. CDR3 nucleotide sequence: TGTGCCAGCAGCTTAAAACTGACAGGGGGCGGCCCCTATAATTCACCCCTCCACTTT. Residues: CASSLKLTGGGPYNSPLHF.

Details on this clone: A junction end diverges from the germline sequence, so it may reflect a read error. Additional DNA sequences in this sample encode the identical CDR3. This chain joins TRBV12-3 or TRBV12-4 and TRBJ2-7, with TRBD2 as a possible D gene (7 bases). The CDR3 loop spans 13 amino acids. The CDR3, as DNA: TGCGCCAGCAGAGGGGGGGGCCACTACGAGCAGTACTTC. Amino acid sequence: CASRGGGHYEQYF.

This clone was detected only once. This rearrangement joins TRBV3-1 (or the pseudogene TRBV3-2) to TRBJ1-2; 7 bases line up with TRBD1. V lost 5 bases, J lost 8 bases, and 8 bases stayed unmatched. Germline lookup yields CDR1 LGHDT and CDR2 YNNKEL (reference sequence). There are 13 residues in the CDR3. The CDR3 coding sequence is TGTGCCAGCAGCTCTGGGACAGAGAAGGGCTACACCTTC. Protein sequence: CASSSGTEKGYTF.

The V and J genes are TRBV10-3 and TRBJ2-6, with unresolved D. Germline CDR1 reads ENHRY; CDR2 reads SYGVKD. With 2 bases removed from V and 1 base from J, the gap between germline ends came to 9 bases. The CDR3 length is 16 residues. The CDR3 nucleotides read TGTGCCATCAGTGAGGCCCCCTCTTCTGGGGCCAACGTCCTGACTTTC. This translates into CAISEAPSSGANVLTF.

The V call is TRBV7-3, the J call TRBJ2-1; TRBD2 is a possible D gene (6 bases). This CDR3 spans 16 amino acids. V gave up 1 base and J gave up 3 bases, with 13 bases separating them. Germline assignment: CDR1 SGHTA and CDR2 FQGTGA. CDR3 nucleotide sequence: TGTGCCAGCAGCTTAAATCAGCGGGTGGGCTACAATGAGCAGTTCTTC. Translation gives CASSLNQRVGYNEQFF.

The chain recombines TRBV4-2 with TRBJ2-7; 11 bases line up with TRBD1. The CDR3 contains 14 residues. V lost 3 bases, J lost 12 bases, and 10 bases stayed unmatched. Germline V lookup: CDR1 LGHNA, CDR2 YNFKEQ. The DNA for the CDR3 is TGTGCCAGCAGCCATCCTGGGACAGGGGGGTCACCGTACTTC. Residues: CASSHPGTGGSPYF.

This chain joins TRBV11-3 and TRBJ2-7; the D gene is possibly TRBD1 (6 bases). This CDR3 has 12 residues. The germline V gene encodes CDR1 SGHNT and CDR2 YENEEA. Trimming shortened V by 0 bases and J by 7 bases, and 7 bases separated the two germline ends. CDR3 in amino acids: CASSLDQGEQYF. CDR3 in DNA: TGTGCCAGCAGCTTAGATCAGGGGGAGCAGTACTTC.